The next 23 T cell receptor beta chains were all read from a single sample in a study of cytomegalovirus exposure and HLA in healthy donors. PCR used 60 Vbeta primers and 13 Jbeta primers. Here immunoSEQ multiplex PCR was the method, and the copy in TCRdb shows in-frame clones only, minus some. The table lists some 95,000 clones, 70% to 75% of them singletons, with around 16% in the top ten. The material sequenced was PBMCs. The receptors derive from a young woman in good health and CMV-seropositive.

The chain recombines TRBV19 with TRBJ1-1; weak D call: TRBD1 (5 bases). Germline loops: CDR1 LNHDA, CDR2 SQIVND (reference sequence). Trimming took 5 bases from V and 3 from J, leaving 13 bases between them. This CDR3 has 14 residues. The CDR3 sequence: CASSALGGDTEAFF. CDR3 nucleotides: TGTGCCAGTAGTGCCCTCGGGGGGGACACTGAAGCTTTCTTT.

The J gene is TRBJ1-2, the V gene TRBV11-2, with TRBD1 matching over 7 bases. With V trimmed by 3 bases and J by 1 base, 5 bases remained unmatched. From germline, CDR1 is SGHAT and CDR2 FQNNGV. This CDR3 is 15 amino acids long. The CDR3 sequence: CASSLGQHYNYGYTF. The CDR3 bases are TGTGCCAGCAGCTTGGGACAGCATTATAACTATGGCTACACCTTC.

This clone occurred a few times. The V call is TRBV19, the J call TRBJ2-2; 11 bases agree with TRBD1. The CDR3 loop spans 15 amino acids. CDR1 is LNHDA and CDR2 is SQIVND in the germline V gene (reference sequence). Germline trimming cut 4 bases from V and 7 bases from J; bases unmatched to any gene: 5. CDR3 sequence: CASSSAGTGGGELFF. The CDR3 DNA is TGTGCCAGTAGTAGCGCCGGGACAGGGGGCGGGGAGCTGTTTTTT.

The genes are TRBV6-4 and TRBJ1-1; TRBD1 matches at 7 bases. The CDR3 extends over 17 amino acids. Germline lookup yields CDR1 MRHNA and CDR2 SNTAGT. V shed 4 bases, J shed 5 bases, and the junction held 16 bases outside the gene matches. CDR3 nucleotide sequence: TGTGCCAGCAGTGCCGACAGGGAACCCTTGGAGTGGACTGAAGCTTTCTTT. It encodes CASSADREPLEWTEAFF.

The CDR3 region is CASSLVAGTDTQYF. Here the CDR3 DNA reads TGTGCCAGCAGCTTGGTAGCGGGCACAGATACGCAGTATTTT. V and J are TRBV5-6 and TRBJ2-3; D possibly corresponds to TRBD2 (6 bases). The CDR3 length is 14 residues. Germline assignment: CDR1 SGHDT and CDR2 YYEEEE. V was pared by 0 bases and J by 1 base, with 6 bases between.

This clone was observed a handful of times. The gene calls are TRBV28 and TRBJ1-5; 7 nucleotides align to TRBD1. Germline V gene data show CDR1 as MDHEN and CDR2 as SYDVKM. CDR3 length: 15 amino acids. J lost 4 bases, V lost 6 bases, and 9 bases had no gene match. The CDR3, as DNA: TGTGCCAGCAGGCCACCGGGACAGCTTAATCAGCCCCAGCATTTT. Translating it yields CASRPPGQLNQPQHF.

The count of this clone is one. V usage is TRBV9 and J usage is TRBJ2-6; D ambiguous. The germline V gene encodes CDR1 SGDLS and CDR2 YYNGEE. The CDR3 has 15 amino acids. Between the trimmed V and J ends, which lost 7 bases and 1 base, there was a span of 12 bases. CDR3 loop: CASVGGDSGANVLTF. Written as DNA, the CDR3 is TGTGCCAGCGTCGGCGGAGATTCTGGGGCCAACGTCCTGACTTTC.

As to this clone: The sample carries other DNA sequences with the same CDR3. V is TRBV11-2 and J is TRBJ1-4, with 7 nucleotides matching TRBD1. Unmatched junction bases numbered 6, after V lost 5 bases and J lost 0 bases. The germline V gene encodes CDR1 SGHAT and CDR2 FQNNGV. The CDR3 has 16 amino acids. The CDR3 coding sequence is TGTGCCAGCAGCCCGGGACAGTATTCAACTAATGAAAAACTGTTTTTT. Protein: CASSPGQYSTNEKLFF.

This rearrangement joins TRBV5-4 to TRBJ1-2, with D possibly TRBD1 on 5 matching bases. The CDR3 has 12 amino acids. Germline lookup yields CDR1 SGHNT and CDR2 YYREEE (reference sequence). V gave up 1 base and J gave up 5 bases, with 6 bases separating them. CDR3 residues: CASSLQGYGYTF. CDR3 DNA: TGTGCCAGCAGCTTGCAGGGATATGGCTACACCTTC.

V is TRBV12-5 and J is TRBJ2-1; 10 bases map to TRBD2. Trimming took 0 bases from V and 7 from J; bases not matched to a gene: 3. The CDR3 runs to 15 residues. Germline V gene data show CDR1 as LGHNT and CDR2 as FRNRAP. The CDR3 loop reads CASGLVAGGHNEQFF. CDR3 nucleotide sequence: TGTGCTAGTGGTTTGGTAGCGGGGGGGCATAATGAGCAGTTCTTC.

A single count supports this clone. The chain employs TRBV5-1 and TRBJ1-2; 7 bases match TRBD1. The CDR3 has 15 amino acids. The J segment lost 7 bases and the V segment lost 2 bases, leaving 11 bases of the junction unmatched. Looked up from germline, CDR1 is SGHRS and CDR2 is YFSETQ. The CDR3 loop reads CASSFGTDRDGGYTF. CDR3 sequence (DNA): TGCGCCAGCAGCTTCGGAACCGACAGGGATGGTGGCTACACCTTC.

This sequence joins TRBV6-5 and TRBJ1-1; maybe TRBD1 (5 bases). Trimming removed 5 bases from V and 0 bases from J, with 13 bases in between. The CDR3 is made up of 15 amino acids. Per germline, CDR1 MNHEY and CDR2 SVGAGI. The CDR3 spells CASSRGGTMNTEAFF. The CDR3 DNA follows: TGTGCCAGCAGTCGGGGGGGGACGATGAACACTGAAGCTTTCTTT.

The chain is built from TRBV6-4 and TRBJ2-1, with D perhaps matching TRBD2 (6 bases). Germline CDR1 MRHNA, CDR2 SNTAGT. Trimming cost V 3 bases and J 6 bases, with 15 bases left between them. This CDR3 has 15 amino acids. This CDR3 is CASSEIGGPGNEQFF. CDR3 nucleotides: TGTGCCAGCAGTGAAATCGGGGGTCCGGGCAATGAGCAGTTCTTC.

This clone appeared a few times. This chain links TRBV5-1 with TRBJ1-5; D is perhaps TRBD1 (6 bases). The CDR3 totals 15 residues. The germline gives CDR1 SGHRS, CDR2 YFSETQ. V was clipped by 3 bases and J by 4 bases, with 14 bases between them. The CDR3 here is CASSSDGGGNQPQHF. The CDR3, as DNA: TGCGCCAGCAGCTCGGATGGGGGCGGAAATCAGCCCCAGCATTTT.

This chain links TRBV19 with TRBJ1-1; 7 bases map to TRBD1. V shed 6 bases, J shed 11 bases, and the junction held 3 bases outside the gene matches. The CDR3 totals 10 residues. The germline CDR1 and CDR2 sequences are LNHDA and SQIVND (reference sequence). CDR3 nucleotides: TGTGCCAGTAGGAGGGGGCGGGCTTTCTTT. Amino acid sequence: CASRRGRAFF.

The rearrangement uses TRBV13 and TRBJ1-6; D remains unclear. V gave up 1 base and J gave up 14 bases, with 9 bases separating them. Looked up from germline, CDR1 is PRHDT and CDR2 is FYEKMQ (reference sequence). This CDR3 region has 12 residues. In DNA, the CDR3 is TGTGCCAGCAGCTTAGAGCCCACGTCCCTCCACTTT. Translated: CASSLEPTSLHF. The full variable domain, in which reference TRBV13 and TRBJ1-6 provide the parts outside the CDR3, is AAGVIQSPRHLIKEKRETATLKCYPIPRHDTVYWYQQGPGQDPQFLISFYEKMQSDKGSIPDRFSAQQFSDYHSELNMSSLELGDSALYFCASSLEPTSLHFGNGTRLTVT.

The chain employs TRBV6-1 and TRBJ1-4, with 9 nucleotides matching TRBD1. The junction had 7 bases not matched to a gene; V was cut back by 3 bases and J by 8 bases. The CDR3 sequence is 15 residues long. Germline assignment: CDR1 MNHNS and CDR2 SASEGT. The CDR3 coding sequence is TGTGCCAGCAGTGAGATCAACAGGGGGCAGGAAAAACTGTTTTTT. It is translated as CASSEINRGQEKLFF.

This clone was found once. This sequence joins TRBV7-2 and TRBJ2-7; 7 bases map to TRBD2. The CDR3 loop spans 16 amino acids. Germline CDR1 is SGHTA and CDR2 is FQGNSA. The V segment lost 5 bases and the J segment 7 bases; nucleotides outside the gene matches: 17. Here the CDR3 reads CASSLLRDYPSEEQYF. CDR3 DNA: TGTGCCAGCAGCCTTCTGCGGGACTACCCCTCCGAAGAGCAGTACTTC.

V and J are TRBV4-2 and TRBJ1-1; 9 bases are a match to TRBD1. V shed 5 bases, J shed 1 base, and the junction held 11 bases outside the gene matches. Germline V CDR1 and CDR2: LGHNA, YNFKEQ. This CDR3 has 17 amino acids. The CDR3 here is CASSLIWDRARNTEAFF. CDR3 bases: TGTGCCAGCAGCTTGATATGGGACAGGGCGAGGAACACTGAAGCTTTCTTT.

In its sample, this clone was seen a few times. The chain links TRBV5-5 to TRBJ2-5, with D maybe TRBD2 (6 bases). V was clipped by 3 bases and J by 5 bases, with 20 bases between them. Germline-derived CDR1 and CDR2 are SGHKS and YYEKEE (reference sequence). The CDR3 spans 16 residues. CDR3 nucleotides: TGTGCCAGCAGCTCGAGGGAGGTGGGGGAGGAGGAGACCCAGTACTTC. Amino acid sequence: CASSSREVGEEETQYF.

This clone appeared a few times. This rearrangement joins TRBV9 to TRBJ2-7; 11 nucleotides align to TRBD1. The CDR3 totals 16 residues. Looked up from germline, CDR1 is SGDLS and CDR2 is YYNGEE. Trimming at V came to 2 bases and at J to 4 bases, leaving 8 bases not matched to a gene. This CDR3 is CASSVSSGTGGYEQYF. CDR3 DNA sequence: TGTGCCAGCAGCGTTTCTTCCGGGACAGGGGGTTACGAGCAGTACTTC.

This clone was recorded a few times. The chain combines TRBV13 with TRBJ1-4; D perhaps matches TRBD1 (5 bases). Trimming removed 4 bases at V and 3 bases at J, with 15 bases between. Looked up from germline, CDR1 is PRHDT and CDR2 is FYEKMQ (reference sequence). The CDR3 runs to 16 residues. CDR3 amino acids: CASSSQGVSSNEKLFF. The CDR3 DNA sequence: TGTGCCAGCAGCTCGCAAGGGGTCAGCTCTAATGAAAAACTGTTTTTT. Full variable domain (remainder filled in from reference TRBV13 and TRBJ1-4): AAGVIQSPRHLIKEKRETATLKCYPIPRHDTVYWYQQGPGQDPQFLISFYEKMQSDKGSIPDRFSAQQFSDYHSELNMSSLELGDSALYFCASSSQGVSSNEKLFFGSGTQLSVL.

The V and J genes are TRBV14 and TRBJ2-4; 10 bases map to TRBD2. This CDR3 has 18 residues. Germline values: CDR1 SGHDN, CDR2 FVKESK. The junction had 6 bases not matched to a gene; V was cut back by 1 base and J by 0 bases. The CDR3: CASSQGITSGKAKNIQYF. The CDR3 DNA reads TGTGCCAGCAGCCAAGGGATAACTAGCGGGAAAGCCAAAAACATTCAGTACTTC.